The T cell receptor (beta chain) described here comes from a study of beta chain features in type 1 diabetes. General study findings and limits: Relative to healthy donors, patients appeared to have naive, central memory and Treg TCRB repertoires that were more similar. There was a moderate but significant shortening of TCRB CDR3s in all four CD4+ subsets of Type 1 diabetes patients.

Investigators reverse transcribed all isolated RNA, so they sequenced expressed TCRB transcripts. Produced via immunoSEQ multiplex PCR; TCRdb's table is partial and in-frame only. The sample lists a few hundred thousand clones, 15% occurring once. Worth noting for this clone: Its antigen is not known.

By way of CD45RO/CCR7/CD25/CD127/CD95/CD27, the CD4+ regulatory, stem cell-like memory, central memory and naive cells were sorted. Germline V gives CDR1 SEHNR, CDR2 FQNEAQ (reference sequence). Trimming shortened V by 5 bases and J by 10 bases, and 9 bases separated the two germline ends. This CDR3 is 11 amino acids long. The chain recombines TRBV7-9 with TRBJ2-1; possible D gene TRBD2, 6 bases. Material: naive CD4+ T cells from blood. The receptor comes from a man in his late teens or twenties with type 1 diabetes. The CDR3 nucleotides are TGTGCCAGCAGCCAACGGGGGGAGCAGTTCTTC. Its translation is CASSQRGEQFF.